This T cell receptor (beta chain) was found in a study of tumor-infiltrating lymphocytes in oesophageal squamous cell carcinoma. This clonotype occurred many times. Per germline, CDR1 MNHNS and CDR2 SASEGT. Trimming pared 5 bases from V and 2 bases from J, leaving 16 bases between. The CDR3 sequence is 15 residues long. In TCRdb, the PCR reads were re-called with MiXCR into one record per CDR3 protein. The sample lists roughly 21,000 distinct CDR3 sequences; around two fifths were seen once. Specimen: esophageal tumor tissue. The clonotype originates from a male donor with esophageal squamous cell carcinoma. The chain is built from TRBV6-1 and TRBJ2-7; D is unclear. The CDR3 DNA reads TGTGCCAGCAGTTTCCACCTGGACCCGACCTACGAGCAGTACTTC. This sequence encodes CASSFHLDPTYEQYF.